This TCR beta chain was captured by sequencing in a study of shared clonotypes between healthy human individuals. Turning to the study itself: CD4 naive and memory got three plates each, CD8 naive two, CD8 memory one.

The study, taken as a whole, reports: Expectations were that clonotype sharing among donors would be affected by sequencing depth. All-four-donor shared clonotypes had higher generation probabilities than non-shared clonotypes did. Few donors restricted represented genetic and exposure-history diversity.

Clones were read by immunoSEQ multiplex PCR, and TCRdb kept only the in-frame ones, dropping some. Altogether approximately 2,300,000 clones are present, about 90% being singletons, with the ten largest covering 0.37%. CDR1 and CDR2 (germline): SQVTM, ANQGSEA. The CDR3 is 14 amino acids. Losses at the gene ends were 3 bases for V and 5 bases for J; bases not matched to a gene: 5. On this clone itself: Its target is unknown.

The sequenced sample was naive CD4+ T cells from PBMCs. Subset indicated: CD45RA+ positively selected. This chain uses TRBV29-1 with TRBJ2-1; 9 bases match TRBD2. The clonotype originates from a man younger than 35 in good health. Some clones in this sample may be carry-over from other donors' samples. The CDR3: CSVDSLAGNNEQFF. The CDR3 nucleotides read TGCAGCGTTGACAGTCTAGCGGGAAACAATGAGCAGTTCTTC.